This passage covers 19 T cell receptor beta chains from one sample sequenced in a study of blood T cell repertoires in COVID-19. Profiled with immunoSEQ multiplex PCR; TCRdb holds only in-frame clones, not every one. The sample has about 31,000 clones; over 80% are singletons. The sequenced sample was peripheral blood. The receptors shown here come from a human donor in a cohort sampled during active COVID-19.

The rearrangement uses TRBV24-1 and TRBJ2-6, with unresolved D. Looked up from germline, CDR1 is KGHDR and CDR2 is SFDVKD. Deletions cut 3 bases from V and 2 bases from J, with 10 bases between. The CDR3 runs 16 residues. The chain's CDR3 is CATSDPLGAGANVLTF. The CDR3 DNA follows: TGTGCCACCAGTGATCCTCTCGGTGCTGGGGCCAACGTCCTGACTTTC.

This chain links TRBV6-5 with TRBJ1-1; D unclear. The germline CDR1 and CDR2 sequences are MNHEY and SVGAGI. There are 12 residues in the CDR3. The V gene lost 8 bases and the J gene lost 4 bases, with 11 bases spanning the gap. The CDR3 bases are TGTGCCAGCCTTACCCCGGGCACTGAAGCTTTCTTT. This sequence encodes CASLTPGTEAFF.

V and J are TRBV7-9 and TRBJ1-3; D remains unclear. The length of the CDR3 is 12 residues. Deletions cut 1 base from V and 8 bases from J, with 6 bases between. Germline loops: CDR1 SEHNR, CDR2 FQNEAQ (reference sequence). The CDR3 region has the DNA TGTGCCAGCAGCTTAGACGGGTACACCATATATTTT. It encodes CASSLDGYTIYF.

The rearrangement uses TRBV29-1 and TRBJ1-1; D unresolved. The length of the CDR3 is 14 residues. Trimming pared 0 bases from V and 1 base from J, leaving 9 bases between. Germline V gene data show CDR1 as SQVTM and CDR2 as ANQGSEA. The CDR3 reads CSVEDTPGNTEAFF. The DNA for the CDR3 is TGCAGCGTTGAAGATACCCCAGGGAACACTGAAGCTTTCTTT.

This clone has a single count. V gene TRBV5-4 combines with J gene TRBJ1-1; tentative D call: TRBD1 (6 bases). The V gene lost 4 bases and the J gene lost 4 bases, with 11 bases spanning the gap. This CDR3 contains 13 residues. Germline values: CDR1 SGHNT, CDR2 YYREEE (reference sequence). The CDR3 spells CASSPGTSTEAFF. CDR3 bases: TGTGCCAGCAGCCCCGGGACATCCACTGAAGCTTTCTTT.

This rearrangement joins TRBV7-9 to TRBJ2-1; D is perhaps TRBD1 (5 bases). The V and J ends lost 3 bases and 8 bases respectively, with 8 bases between them. Germline V gene data show CDR1 as SEHNR and CDR2 as FQNEAQ (reference sequence). The CDR3 consists of 12 residues. In nucleotides, the CDR3 is TGTGCCAGCAGCTTGCTAGGGGATGAGCAGTTCTTC. As protein: CASSLLGDEQFF.

V usage is TRBV5-1 and J usage is TRBJ2-5, with 9 bases that match TRBD2. Germline CDR1 and CDR2: SGHRS and YFSETQ. After removal of 1 base from V and 4 bases from J, the junction contained 8 bases not matched to a gene. CDR3 length equals 16 residues. CDR3 sequence (DNA): TGCGCCAGCAGCTTGTCAGTAGCGGGAGTTTCAGAGACCCAGTACTTC. This translates into CASSLSVAGVSETQYF. Full variable domain (remainder filled in from reference TRBV5-1 and TRBJ2-5): KAGVTQTPRYLIKTRGQQVTLSCSPISGHRSVSWYQQTPGQGLQFLFEYFSETQRNKGNFPGRFSGRQFSNSRSEMNVSTLELGDSALYLCASSLSVAGVSETQYFGPGTRLLVL.

The rearrangement uses TRBV11-1 and TRBJ1-4, with a tentative D call TRBD1 (5 bases). Germline V CDR1 and CDR2: SGHAT, FQDESV (reference sequence). The CDR3 contains 15 residues. The V gene lost 5 bases and the J gene lost 7 bases, with 17 bases spanning the gap. CDR3 nucleotides: TGTGCCAGCAGCCCCTGGAGGGGTTATACTGAAAAACTGTTTTTT. This sequence encodes CASSPWRGYTEKLFF.

This chain connects TRBV6-5 to TRBJ1-1; possible D gene TRBD1, 5 bases. There are 13 residues in the CDR3. V was cut by 8 bases and J by 1 base, with 11 bases left in between. Per the germline V gene, CDR1 is MNHEY and CDR2 is SVGAGI. The CDR3 nucleotides are TGTGCCAGCGCAGGGTGGGCGAACACTGAAGCTTTCTTT. Translating it yields CASAGWANTEAFF.

The gene calls are TRBV30 and TRBJ1-1; D is ambiguous. Germline CDR1 GTSNPN, CDR2 SVGIG (reference sequence). This CDR3 has 13 residues. Trimming pared 3 bases from V and 2 bases from J, leaving 10 bases between. CDR3 loop: CAWRGGQNTEAFF. CDR3 in DNA: TGTGCCTGGAGAGGAGGGCAAAACACTGAAGCTTTCTTT.

The V call is TRBV9, the J call TRBJ1-6; D possibly corresponds to TRBD1 (5 bases). Per the germline V gene, CDR1 is SGDLS and CDR2 is YYNGEE. The CDR3 contains 13 residues. Trimming removed 2 bases at V and 5 bases at J, with 5 bases between. The CDR3 DNA follows: TGTGCCAGCAGCGTGACAGATAATTCACCCCTCCACTTT. It specifies CASSVTDNSPLHF.

This chain uses TRBV3-1 (or the pseudogene TRBV3-2) with TRBJ2-3, with D perhaps matching TRBD1 (6 bases). The CDR3 loop spans 13 amino acids. Germline CDR1 LGHDT, CDR2 YNNKEL (reference sequence). Trimming cost V 3 bases and J 5 bases, with 9 bases left between them. This chain's CDR3 is CASSQGARDTQYF. Written as DNA, the CDR3 is TGTGCCAGCAGCCAGGGGGCCAGAGATACGCAGTATTTT.

As to this clone: Distinct nucleotide sequences in the sample also encode this CDR3. The genes are TRBV4-1 and TRBJ2-1; 9 nucleotides agree with TRBD2. The length of the CDR3 is 15 residues. V shed 1 base, J shed 2 bases, and the junction held 0 bases outside the gene matches. Germline-derived CDR1 and CDR2 are MGHRA and YSYEKL. CDR3: CASSQGGGAYNEQFF. Here the CDR3 DNA reads TGCGCCAGCAGCCAAGGCGGGGGGGCCTACAATGAGCAGTTCTTC.

The CDR3 DNA reads as TGTGCCAGCAGTTTATTAGGGGGGGGGAATGAAAAACTGTTTTTT. Translating it yields CASSLLGGGNEKLFF. V usage is TRBV27 and J usage is TRBJ1-4; tentative D call: TRBD1 (6 bases). CDR3 length: 15 amino acids. Germline CDR1 reads MNHEY; CDR2 reads SMNVEV (reference sequence). The ends were cut back, 1 base at V and 5 bases at J, with 11 bases in the middle. Looking up the rest from reference TRBV27 and TRBJ1-4 gives the full variable domain: EAQVTQNPRYLITVTGKKLTVTCSQNMNHEYMSWYRQDPGLGLRQIYYSMNVEVTDKGDVPEGYKVSRKEKRNFPLILESPSPNQTSLYFCASSLLGGGNEKLFFGSGTQLSVL.

The chain couples TRBV18 to TRBJ2-1; a weak D match, TRBD1 (6 bases). The CDR3 runs to 14 residues. V was pared by 2 bases and J by 12 bases, with 17 bases between. Germline lookup yields CDR1 KGHSH and CDR2 LQKENI. CDR3 nucleotides: TGTGCCAGCTCACCAGCAAACAGGGATTTTGGGCAGTTCTTC. Encoded protein: CASSPANRDFGQFF.

The V gene is TRBV4-1, the J gene TRBJ2-3; TRBD1 aligns across 10 bases. This CDR3 spans 15 amino acids. The V segment lost 4 bases and the J segment 1 base; nucleotides outside the gene matches: 2. The germline V gene encodes CDR1 MGHRA and CDR2 YSYEKL. The chain's CDR3 is CASSRGQGGTDTQYF. As DNA, the CDR3 is TGCGCCAGCAGCCGCGGACAGGGGGGCACAGATACGCAGTATTTT.

Only one count was recorded for this clone. The chain employs TRBV9 and TRBJ2-2; 10 bases map to TRBD2. The germline V gene has CDR1 SGDLS and CDR2 YYNGEE. V dropped 3 bases and J dropped 2; count of bases not matched to a gene: 7. The CDR3 has 17 amino acids. The CDR3 loop is CASSAPSGSTNTGELFF. For the CDR3, the DNA is TGTGCCAGCAGCGCCCCTAGCGGGAGTACTAACACCGGGGAGCTGTTTTTT.

The chain employs TRBV21-1 and TRBJ2-3; TRBD1, as called in the table, went unchecked against the DNA. TRBV21-1 is a pseudogene segment. The CDR3 is 16 amino acids. CDR3 loop: CASRARGTGLTDTQYF. CDR3 nucleotides: TGTGCCAGCAGGGCCAGGGGAACGGGGTTAACAGATACGCAGTATTTT.

The V gene is TRBV2, the J gene TRBJ2-3; 12 bases fit TRBD2. Germline V CDR1 and CDR2: SNHLY, FYNNEI. The CDR3 has 16 residues. Trimming removed 4 bases from V and 1 base from J; junction bases left unmatched: 3. CDR3 nucleotides: TGTGCCAGCAGTGCGCTAGCGGGGGGGCGCACAGATACGCAGTATTTT. This sequence encodes CASSALAGGRTDTQYF.